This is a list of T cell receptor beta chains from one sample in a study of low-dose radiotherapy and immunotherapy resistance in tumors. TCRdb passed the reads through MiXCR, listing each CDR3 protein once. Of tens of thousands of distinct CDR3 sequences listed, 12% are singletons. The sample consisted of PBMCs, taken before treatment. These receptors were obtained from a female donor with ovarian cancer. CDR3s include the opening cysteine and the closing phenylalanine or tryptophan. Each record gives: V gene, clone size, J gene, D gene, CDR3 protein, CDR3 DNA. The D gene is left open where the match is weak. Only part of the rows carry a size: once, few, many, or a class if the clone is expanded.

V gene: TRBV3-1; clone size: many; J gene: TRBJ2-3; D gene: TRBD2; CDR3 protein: CASSLGLAGAF; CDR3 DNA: TGTGCCAGCAGCCTGGGACTAGCGGGAGCTTTT
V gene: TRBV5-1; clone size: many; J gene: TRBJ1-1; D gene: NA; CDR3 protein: CASSPGRRGTEAFF; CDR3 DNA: TGCGCCAGCAGCCCAGGTCGGCGGGGCACTGAAGCTTTCTTT
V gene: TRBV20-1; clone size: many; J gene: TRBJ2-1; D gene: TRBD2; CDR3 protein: CSARLAGGVYEQFF; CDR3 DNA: TGCAGTGCTAGACTAGCGGGAGGTGTCTATGAGCAGTTCTTC
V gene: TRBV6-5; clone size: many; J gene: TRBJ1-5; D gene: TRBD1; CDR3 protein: CASSRTGGRNQPQHF; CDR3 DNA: TGTGCCAGCAGTAGGACAGGGGGACGCAATCAGCCCCAGCATTTT
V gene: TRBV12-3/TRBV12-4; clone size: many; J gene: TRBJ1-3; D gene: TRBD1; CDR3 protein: CASSSLRGGISGNTIYF; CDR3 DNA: TGTGCCAGCAGTTCGCTCAGGGGGGGTATCTCTGGAAACACCATATATTTT
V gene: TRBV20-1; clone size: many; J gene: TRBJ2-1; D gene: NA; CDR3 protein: CSAKGGNEQFF; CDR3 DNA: TGCAGTGCTAAGGGGGGCAATGAGCAGTTCTTC
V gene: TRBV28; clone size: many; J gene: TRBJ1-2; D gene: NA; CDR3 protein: CASSLRSYGYTF; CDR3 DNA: TGTGCCAGCAGTCTACGGTCGTATGGCTACACCTTC
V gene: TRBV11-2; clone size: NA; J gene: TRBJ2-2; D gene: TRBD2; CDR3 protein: CASSLGAGAPTGELFF; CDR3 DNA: TGTGCCAGCAGCTTAGGGGCGGGAGCCCCCACCGGGGAGCTGTTTTTT
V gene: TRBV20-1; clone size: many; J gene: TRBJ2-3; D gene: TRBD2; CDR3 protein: CSYKLASSTDTQYF; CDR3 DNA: TGCAGTTACAAACTAGCGTCTAGCACAGATACGCAGTATTTT
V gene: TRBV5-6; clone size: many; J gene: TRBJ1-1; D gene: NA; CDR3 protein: CASTFRANTEAFF; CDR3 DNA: TGTGCCAGCACCTTTAGGGCGAACACTGAAGCTTTCTTT
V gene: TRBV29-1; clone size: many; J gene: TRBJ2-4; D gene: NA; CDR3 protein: CSVEDGVSSKNIQYF; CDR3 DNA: TGCAGCGTTGAAGATGGTGTGAGTTCCAAAAACATTCAGTACTTC
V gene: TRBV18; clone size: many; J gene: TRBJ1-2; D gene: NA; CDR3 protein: CASSETETYGYTF; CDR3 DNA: TGTGCCAGCTCGGAGACAGAGACATATGGCTACACCTTC
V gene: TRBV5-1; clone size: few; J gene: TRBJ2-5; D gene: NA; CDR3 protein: CASSVGGETQYF; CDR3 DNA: TGCGCCAGCAGTGTGGGGGGAGAGACCCAGTACTTC
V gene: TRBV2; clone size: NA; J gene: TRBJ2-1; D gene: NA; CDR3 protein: CASSRGGEQFF; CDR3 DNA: TGTGCCAGCAGTAGGGGGGGTGAGCAGTTCTTC
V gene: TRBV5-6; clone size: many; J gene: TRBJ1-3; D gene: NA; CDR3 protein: CASSPLDTSGNTIYF; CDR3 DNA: TGTGCCAGCAGCCCCCTGGACACCTCTGGAAACACCATATATTTT